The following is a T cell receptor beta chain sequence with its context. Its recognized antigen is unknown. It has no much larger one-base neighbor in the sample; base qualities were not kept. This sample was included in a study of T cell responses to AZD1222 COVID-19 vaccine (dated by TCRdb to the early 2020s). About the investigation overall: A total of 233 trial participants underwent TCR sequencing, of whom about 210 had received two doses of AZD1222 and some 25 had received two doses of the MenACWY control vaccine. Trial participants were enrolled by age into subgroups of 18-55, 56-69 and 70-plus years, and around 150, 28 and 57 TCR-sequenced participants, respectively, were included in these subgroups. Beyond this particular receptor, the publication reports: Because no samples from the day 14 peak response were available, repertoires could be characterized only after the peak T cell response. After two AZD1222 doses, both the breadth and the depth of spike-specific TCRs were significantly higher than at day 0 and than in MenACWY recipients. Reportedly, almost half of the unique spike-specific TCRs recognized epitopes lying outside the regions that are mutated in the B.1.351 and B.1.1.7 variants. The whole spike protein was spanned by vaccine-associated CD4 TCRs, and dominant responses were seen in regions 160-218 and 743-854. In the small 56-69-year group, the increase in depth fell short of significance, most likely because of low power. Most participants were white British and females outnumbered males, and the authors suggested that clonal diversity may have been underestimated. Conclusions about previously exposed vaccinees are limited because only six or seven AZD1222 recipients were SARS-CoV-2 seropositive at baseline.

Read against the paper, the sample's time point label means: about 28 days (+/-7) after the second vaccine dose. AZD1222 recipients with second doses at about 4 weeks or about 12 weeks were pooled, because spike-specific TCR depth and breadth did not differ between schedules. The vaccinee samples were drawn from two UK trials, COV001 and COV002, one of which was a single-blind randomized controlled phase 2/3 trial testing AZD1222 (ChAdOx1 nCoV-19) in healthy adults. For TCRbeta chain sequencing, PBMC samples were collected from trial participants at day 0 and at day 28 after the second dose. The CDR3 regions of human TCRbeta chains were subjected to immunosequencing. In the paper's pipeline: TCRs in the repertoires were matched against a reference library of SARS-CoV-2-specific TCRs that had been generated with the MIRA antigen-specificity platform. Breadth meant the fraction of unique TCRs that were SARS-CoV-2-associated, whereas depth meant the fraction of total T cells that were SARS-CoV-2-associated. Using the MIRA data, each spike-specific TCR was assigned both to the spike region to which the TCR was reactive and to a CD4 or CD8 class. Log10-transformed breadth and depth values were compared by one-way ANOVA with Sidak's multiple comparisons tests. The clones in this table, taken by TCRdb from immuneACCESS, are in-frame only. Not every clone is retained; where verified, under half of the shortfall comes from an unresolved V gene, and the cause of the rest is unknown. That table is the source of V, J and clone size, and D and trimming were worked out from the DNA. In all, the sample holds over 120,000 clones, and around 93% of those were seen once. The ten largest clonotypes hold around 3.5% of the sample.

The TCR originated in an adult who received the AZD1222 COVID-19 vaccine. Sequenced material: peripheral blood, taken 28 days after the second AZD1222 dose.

The sequenced DNA is TGTGCCAGCAGTTTAGCCGGAAACACCATATATTTT. This codes for CASSLAGNTIYF. The rearrangement joined TRBV28 to TRBJ1-3; the D segment cannot be called with confidence. V loses 2 bases, J loses 4 bases, and the germline ends lie 3 bases apart. The CDR3 runs 12 residues from the cysteine to the phenylalanine. Kept here is only the CDR3 DNA, which spans 36 bases and is read in frame from base 1. The germline V gene sets CDR1 to MDHEN and CDR2 to SYDVKM.